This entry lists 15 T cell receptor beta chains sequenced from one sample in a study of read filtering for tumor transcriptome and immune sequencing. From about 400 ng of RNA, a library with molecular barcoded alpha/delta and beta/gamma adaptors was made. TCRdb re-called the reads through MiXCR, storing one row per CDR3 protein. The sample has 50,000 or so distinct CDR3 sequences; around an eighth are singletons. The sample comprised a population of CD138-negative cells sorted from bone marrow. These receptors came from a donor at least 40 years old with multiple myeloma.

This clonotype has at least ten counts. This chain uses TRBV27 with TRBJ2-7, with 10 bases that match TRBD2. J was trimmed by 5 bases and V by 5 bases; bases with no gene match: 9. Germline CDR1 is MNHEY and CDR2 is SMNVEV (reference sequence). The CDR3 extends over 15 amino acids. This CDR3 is CASSLGTSVVNEQYF. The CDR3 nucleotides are TGTGCCAGCAGTCTAGGGACTAGCGTCGTGAACGAGCAGTACTTC.

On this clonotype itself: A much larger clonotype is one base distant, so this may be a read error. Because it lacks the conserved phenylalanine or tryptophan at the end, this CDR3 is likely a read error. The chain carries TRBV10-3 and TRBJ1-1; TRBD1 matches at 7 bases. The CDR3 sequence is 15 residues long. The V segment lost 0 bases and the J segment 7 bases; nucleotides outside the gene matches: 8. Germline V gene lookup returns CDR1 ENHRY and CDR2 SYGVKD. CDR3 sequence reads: CAISESDRDKSEAFS. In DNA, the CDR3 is TGTGCCATCAGTGAGTCCGACAGGGATAAGAGTGAAGCTTTCTCT.

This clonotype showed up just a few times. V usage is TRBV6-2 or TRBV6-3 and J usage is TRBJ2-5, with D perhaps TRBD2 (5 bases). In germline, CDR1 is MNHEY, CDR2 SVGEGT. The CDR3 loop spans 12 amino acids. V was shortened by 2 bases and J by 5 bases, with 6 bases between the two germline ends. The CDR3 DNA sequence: TGTGCCAGCAGTTACGGCGGGGAGACCCAGTACTTC. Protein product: CASSYGGETQYF.

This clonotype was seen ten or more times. The CDR3 protein is CASSPLYGLGLADQETQYF. CDR3 sequence (DNA): TGTGCCAGCAGTCCGTTATATGGACTTGGACTAGCGGATCAAGAGACCCAGTACTTC. The chain is built from TRBV27 and TRBJ2-5; 10 positions agree with TRBD2. Trimming took 5 bases from V and 2 from J; bases not matched to a gene: 17. CDR1 and CDR2 from the germline V gene are MNHEY and SMNVEV (reference sequence). The CDR3 covers 19 residues.

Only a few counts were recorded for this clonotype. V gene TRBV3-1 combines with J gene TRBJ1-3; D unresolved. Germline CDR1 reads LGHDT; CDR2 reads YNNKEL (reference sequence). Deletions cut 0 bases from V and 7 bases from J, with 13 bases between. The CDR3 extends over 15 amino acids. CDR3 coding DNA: TGTGCCAGCAGCCAAGATAGTAGCAGAGGTAACACCATATATTTT. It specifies CASSQDSSRGNTIYF.

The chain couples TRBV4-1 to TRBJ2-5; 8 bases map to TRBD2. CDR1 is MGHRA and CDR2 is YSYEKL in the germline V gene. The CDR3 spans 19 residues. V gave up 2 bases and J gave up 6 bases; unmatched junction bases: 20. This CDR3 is CASSQFAGSGAPLSKTQYF. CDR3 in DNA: TGCGCCAGCAGCCAATTTGCGGGTAGCGGGGCGCCACTATCGAAGACCCAGTACTTC.

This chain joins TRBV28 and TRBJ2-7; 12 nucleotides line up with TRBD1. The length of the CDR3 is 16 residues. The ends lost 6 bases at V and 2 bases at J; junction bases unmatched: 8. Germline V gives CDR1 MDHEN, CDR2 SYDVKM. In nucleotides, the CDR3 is TGTGCCAGCAGAACCCGGGACAGGGGGCCCACCTACGAGCAGTACTTC. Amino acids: CASRTRDRGPTYEQYF.

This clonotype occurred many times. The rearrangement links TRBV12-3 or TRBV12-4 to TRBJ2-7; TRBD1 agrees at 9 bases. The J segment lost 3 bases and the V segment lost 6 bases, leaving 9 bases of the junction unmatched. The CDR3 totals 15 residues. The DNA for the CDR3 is TGTGCCAGCAGCACGACCGGGACAGGGAACTACGAGCAGTACTTC. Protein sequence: CASSTTGTGNYEQYF.

CDR3 sequence (DNA): TGTGCCAGCAGCTTAGTGGACAGGGGGAAGTCTGGTGGCAAAAACATTCAGTACTTC. This encodes CASSLVDRGKSGGKNIQYF. The genes are TRBV7-6 and TRBJ2-4, with 10 bases that match TRBD1. Looked up from germline, CDR1 is SGHVS and CDR2 is FNYEAQ. The CDR3 runs 19 residues. The V gene end was trimmed by 1 base and the J gene end by 3 bases; junction bases not matched to a gene: 12.

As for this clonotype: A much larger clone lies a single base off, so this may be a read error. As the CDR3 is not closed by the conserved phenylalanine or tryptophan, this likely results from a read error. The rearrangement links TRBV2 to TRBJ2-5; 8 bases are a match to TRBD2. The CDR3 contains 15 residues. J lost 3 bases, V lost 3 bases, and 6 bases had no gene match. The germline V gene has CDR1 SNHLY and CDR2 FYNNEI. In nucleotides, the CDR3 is TGTGCCAGCAGTGAGTTACTAGCGGTGGAAGAGACCCAGTACCTC. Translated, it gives CASSELLAVEETQYL.

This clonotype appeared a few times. CDR3 nucleotide sequence: TGTGCCAGCAGCTTAGGTTCCGGGGACGGAAACACCATATATTTT. It codes for CASSLGSGDGNTIYF. The rearrangement links TRBV11-3 to TRBJ1-3; perhaps TRBD1 as D (5 bases). CDR1 SGHNT and CDR2 YENEEA come from the germline V gene. Trimming stripped 1 base from V and 4 bases from J, with 11 bases between. The CDR3 consists of 15 residues.

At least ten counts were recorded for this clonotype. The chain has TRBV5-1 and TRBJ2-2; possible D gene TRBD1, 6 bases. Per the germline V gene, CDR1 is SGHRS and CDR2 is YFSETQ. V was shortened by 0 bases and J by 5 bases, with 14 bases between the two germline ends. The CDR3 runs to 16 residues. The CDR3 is CASSLDPTGRTGELFF. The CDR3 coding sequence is TGCGCCAGCAGCTTGGACCCCACAGGGCGAACCGGGGAGCTGTTTTTT.

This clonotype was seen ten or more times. CDR3 nucleotide sequence: TGTGCCAGCAGGGAAACGTCCGTCGGTGCAACTAATGAAAAACTGTTTTTT. The encoded protein is CASRETSVGATNEKLFF. The chain couples TRBV25-1 to TRBJ1-4; D call uncertain. V lost 6 bases and J lost 0, with 17 bases in between. Germline assignment: CDR1 MGHDK and CDR2 SYGVNS. The CDR3 has 17 amino acids. Full variable domain (outside the CDR3, taken from reference TRBV25-1 and TRBJ1-4): EADIYQTPRYLVIGTGKKITLECSQTMGHDKMYWYQQDPGMELHLIHYSYGVNSTEKGDLSSESTVSRIRTEHFPLTLESARPSHTSQYLCASRETSVGATNEKLFFGSGTQLSVL.

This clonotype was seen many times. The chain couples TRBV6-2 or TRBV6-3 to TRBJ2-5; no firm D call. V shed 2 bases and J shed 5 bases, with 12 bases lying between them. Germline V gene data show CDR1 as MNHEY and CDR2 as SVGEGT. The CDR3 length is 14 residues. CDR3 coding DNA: TGTGCCAGCAGTTACCCCCTAAGGAGTGAGACCCAGTACTTC. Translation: CASSYPLRSETQYF.

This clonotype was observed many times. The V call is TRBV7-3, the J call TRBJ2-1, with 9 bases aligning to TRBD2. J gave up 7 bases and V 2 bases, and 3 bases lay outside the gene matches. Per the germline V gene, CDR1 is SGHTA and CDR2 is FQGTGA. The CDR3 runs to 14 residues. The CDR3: CASSLGGGANEQFF. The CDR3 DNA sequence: TGTGCCAGCAGCTTAGGCGGGGGGGCAAATGAGCAGTTCTTC.